The source of this TCR beta chain is a study of T cell responses to AZD1222 COVID-19 vaccine. Findings and caveats of the study: Without day 14 samples, only post-peak T cell repertoires were studied. Females made up more of the donors, who were largely white British, and clonal diversity may have come out too low.

TCRdb's table, derived via immunoSEQ multiplex PCR, lists solely in-frame clones and lacks some. This sample carries approximately 69,000 clones, around 78% of them seen once, and the ten largest clones take more than 20%. In this sample, this clone turned up a few times. As yet, its antigen is unknown. Deletions cut 1 base from V and 2 bases from J, with 12 bases between. CDR3 size: 15 residues. Germline-derived CDR1 and CDR2 are MNHEY and SMNVEV (reference sequence). The sequence came from an adult who received the AZD1222 COVID-19 vaccine. This chain links TRBV27 with TRBJ2-7, with D maybe TRBD2 (6 bases). The starting material was peripheral blood, obtained 28 days after the second AZD1222 dose. CDR3 protein: CASSLYIAVPYEQYF. As DNA, the CDR3 is TGTGCCAGCAGTTTATATATAGCGGTCCCCTACGAGCAGTACTTC.